The entry below gives a single T cell receptor (beta chain) sequence along with its context. The protocol was immunoSEQ multiplex PCR, while the TCRdb copy is restricted to in-frame clones and leaves out a portion. The profile shows approximately 660,000 clones, 70% to 90% of them singletons. The sample originates from a study of shared T cell receptors in the human thymus. The V end was cut by 4 bases, the J end by 8 bases, with 12 bases between. Per the germline V gene, CDR1 is SNHLY and CDR2 is FYNNEI. This CDR3 contains 13 residues. These data are also associated with another study on human thymus T cells. That paper adds: Healthy Finnish infants having corrective surgery for congenital heart defects served as donors. Corrective cardiac operations yielded the resected thymus tissue. Apparent skewing of V and J gene usage characterized both thymic and blood repertoires. Related research found strongly overlapping thymic repertoires in unrelated individuals.

The clonotype comes from a boy less than two years old with a congenital heart defect. The chain combines TRBV2 with TRBJ1-3, with a tentative D call TRBD1 (6 bases). Sequencing input: thymocytes. For the CDR3, the DNA is TGTGCCAGCAGTGGGCGGGAGGGGGACACCATATATTTT. It translates to CASSGREGDTIYF.